Below, one T cell receptor beta chain is given with its context. The target antigen is unknown. CDR1 is KGHSH and CDR2 is LQKENI in the germline V gene. Trimming took 8 bases from V and 8 from J, leaving 18 bases between them. This CDR3 has 14 residues. PCR used 60 Vbeta primers and 13 Jbeta primers. This table comes from immunoSEQ multiplex PCR, and its TCRdb copy is limited to in-frame clones, with some not included. The table has about 140,000 clones, over 70% seen once; the top ten hold about 0.97%. The sample comes from a study of cytomegalovirus exposure and HLA in healthy donors. Study-level findings and limits: It was reported in a later analysis that an Asian-associated ancestry cluster showed fewer N-insertions than the 666-donor mean. A later examination showed that TCR association rates differed by HLA locus, with DRB1 most and HLA-C fewest. Exclusion as indistinguishable affected some V segments, including TRBV6-2 and TRBV6-3. A later analysis appeared to link common viral pathogens to several of the most significant clusters.

This chain joins TRBV18 and TRBJ1-4; D is undetermined. The clonotype originates from a young man in good health and CMV-seronegative. The material sequenced was PBMCs. The CDR3 reads CASTPTGYGEKLFF. As DNA, the CDR3 is TGTGCCAGCACCCCTACGGGTTACGGGGAAAAACTGTTTTTT.